This T cell receptor beta chain was sequenced during a study of blood T cell repertoires in COVID-19. As handled by the study authors: For nucleated cells, counts were estimated from reference gene primer amplification. Produced via immunoSEQ multiplex PCR; TCRdb's table is partial and in-frame only. From that table come the V and J calls and clone size; the DNA was used to work out D and trimming. The table includes about 24,000 clones, about 91% detected once. After removal of 7 bases from V and 5 bases from J, the junction contained 8 bases not matched to a gene. The germline CDR1 and CDR2 sequences are MDHEN and SYDVKM. The CDR3 is made up of 14 amino acids.

The chain combines TRBV28 with TRBJ2-7; 10 bases agree with TRBD2. Sequencing was done on a sample of peripheral blood. The sequence came from a man between 70 and 80 years old with active COVID-19. CDR3 region: CASTPQRGGHEQYF. The CDR3 DNA reads as TGTGCCAGCACCCCCCAGCGGGGGGGCCACGAGCAGTACTTC.